This T cell receptor beta chain was found in a study of blood T cell repertoires in COVID-19. Looking at the study overall: Sources were T cells, B-cell-depleted T cells, or PBMCs; the material itself was cDNA or gDNA.

This clone was recorded only once. Authors' data handling: Amplification of reference gene primers was used by the study to estimate nucleated cell counts. Sequenced by immunoSEQ multiplex PCR; TCRdb stores in-frame clones only, minus some. The V and J calls and the clone size are those of that table, but D and trimming were determined from the DNA. Of 32,000 or so clones listed, around 87% are singletons. Germline V gene lookup returns CDR1 SGHRS and CDR2 YFSETQ. This CDR3 is 15 amino acids long. The V gene end was trimmed by 4 bases and the J gene end by 0 bases; junction bases not matched to a gene: 4.

This chain connects TRBV5-1 to TRBJ1-1, with 9 bases that match TRBD1. The sequenced material came from peripheral blood. The receptor was derived from a man aged 50 or older with active or convalescent COVID-19. The CDR3 sequence: CASSPRTGVNTEAFF. In DNA form, the CDR3 reads TGCGCCAGCAGCCCTCGGACAGGGGTGAACACTGAAGCTTTCTTT.